The rows below give T cell receptor beta chains drawn from one sample of a study of beta chain features in type 1 diabetes. Libraries were prepared by immunoSEQ multiplex PCR; TCRdb keeps only in-frame clonotypes and omits some of them. The sample shows about 230,000 clones, about 10% of them seen only once. The sample comprised naive CD4+ T cells from blood. All receptors come from a woman between 18 and 29 years old in good health. The CDR3 runs from the conserved cysteine through the conserved F or W. Each record gives: clone size, J gene, D gene, V gene, CDR3 protein, CDR3 DNA. The D gene is left open where the match is weak. Where a row states a size, it is once, few, many or the class of an expanded clone; other rows omit it.

abundance: .; j_gene: TRBJ2-6; d_gene: .; v_gene: TRBV27; CDR3aa: CASSQRGQSDSGANVLTF; CDR3nt: TGTGCCAGCAGTCAAAGAGGGCAGTCCGACTCTGGGGCCAACGTCCTGACTTTC
abundance: few; j_gene: TRBJ2-7; d_gene: TRBD1; v_gene: TRBV5-1; CDR3aa: CASSLVGQGRSSSYEQYF; CDR3nt: TGCGCCAGCAGCTTGGTGGGACAGGGTCGATCTAGCTCCTACGAGCAGTACTTC
abundance: many; j_gene: TRBJ2-7; d_gene: TRBD2; v_gene: TRBV4-2; CDR3aa: CASSQATSGRGYEQYF; CDR3nt: TGTGCCAGCAGCCAAGCTACTAGCGGGAGAGGATACGAGCAGTACTTC
abundance: few; j_gene: TRBJ1-2; d_gene: .; v_gene: TRBV18; CDR3aa: CASSPERSYYGYTF; CDR3nt: TGTGCCAGCTCACCTGAGAGGAGCTACTATGGCTACACCTTC
abundance: .; j_gene: TRBJ2-1; d_gene: TRBD2; v_gene: TRBV7-2; CDR3aa: CASSSLAGYNEQFF; CDR3nt: TGTGCCAGCAGCTCCCTAGCGGGCTACAATGAGCAGTTCTTC
abundance: few; j_gene: TRBJ2-1; d_gene: TRBD2; v_gene: TRBV30; CDR3aa: CARTSGGVSYNEQFF; CDR3nt: TGTGCCCGTACTAGCGGGGGGGTCTCCTACAATGAGCAGTTCTTC
abundance: .; j_gene: TRBJ1-6; d_gene: .; v_gene: TRBV9; CDR3aa: CASSTRRSGASPLHF; CDR3nt: TGTGCCAGCAGCACCCGGAGGTCAGGGGCCTCACCCCTCCACTTT
abundance: .; j_gene: TRBJ1-5; d_gene: TRBD1; v_gene: TRBV6-5; CDR3aa: CASNVQGKQPQHF; CDR3nt: TGTGCCAGCAACGTACAGGGGAAGCAGCCCCAGCATTTT
abundance: few; j_gene: TRBJ1-4; d_gene: .; v_gene: TRBV7-8; CDR3aa: CASSLSPTGKEKLFF; CDR3nt: TGTGCCAGCAGCTTAAGCCCAACAGGGAAAGAAAAACTGTTTTTT
abundance: .; j_gene: TRBJ1-2; d_gene: .; v_gene: TRBV6-5; CDR3aa: CASGQTADYGYTF; CDR3nt: TGTGCCAGCGGGCAGACAGCCGACTATGGCTACACCTTC
abundance: .; j_gene: TRBJ2-1; d_gene: TRBD2; v_gene: TRBV11-3; CDR3aa: CASSSGTSGRAYSDEQFF; CDR3nt: TGTGCCAGCAGCTCGGGGACTAGCGGGAGGGCCTATTCGGATGAGCAGTTCTTC
abundance: few; j_gene: TRBJ2-1; d_gene: TRBD1; v_gene: TRBV14; CDR3aa: CASREQGATTNEQFF; CDR3nt: TGTGCCAGCAGAGAACAGGGGGCGACTACCAATGAGCAGTTCTTC
abundance: .; j_gene: TRBJ1-2; d_gene: TRBD1; v_gene: TRBV27; CDR3aa: CASSLPTQGQGYGYTF; CDR3nt: TGTGCCAGCAGTTTACCAACACAGGGACAGGGCTATGGCTACACCTTC
abundance: few; j_gene: TRBJ1-5; d_gene: .; v_gene: TRBV9; CDR3aa: CASSVDTGNNQPQHF; CDR3nt: TGTGCCAGCAGCGTAGACACAGGGAACAATCAGCCCCAGCATTTT
abundance: .; j_gene: TRBJ2-1; d_gene: .; v_gene: TRBV2; CDR3aa: CASTTRLEQFF; CDR3nt: TGTGCCAGCACCACGAGGCTAGAGCAGTTCTTC
abundance: .; j_gene: TRBJ2-3; d_gene: TRBD2; v_gene: TRBV30; CDR3aa: CAWSRLAGGPGDTQYF; CDR3nt: TGTGCCTGGAGTCGCCTAGCGGGGGGGCCCGGGGATACGCAGTATTTT
abundance: few; j_gene: TRBJ2-7; d_gene: TRBD1; v_gene: TRBV6-5; CDR3aa: CASSRAGQGTYEQYF; CDR3nt: TGTGCCAGCAGCCGCGCCGGACAGGGTACCTACGAGCAGTACTTC
abundance: few; j_gene: TRBJ1-5; d_gene: .; v_gene: TRBV6-5; CDR3aa: CASTWEVNQPQHF; CDR3nt: TGTGCCAGCACCTGGGAGGTCAATCAGCCCCAGCATTTT
abundance: few; j_gene: TRBJ1-3; d_gene: .; v_gene: TRBV5-1; CDR3aa: CASSLGRPNTIYF; CDR3nt: TGCGCCAGCAGCTTGGGGAGACCAAACACCATATATTTT
abundance: .; j_gene: TRBJ1-2; d_gene: .; v_gene: TRBV30; CDR3aa: CAWSVGRRYYGYTF; CDR3nt: TGTGCCTGGAGTGTGGGCAGAAGATACTATGGCTACACCTTC
abundance: .; j_gene: TRBJ2-3; d_gene: TRBD1; v_gene: TRBV29-1; CDR3aa: CSVRTGPSDTQYF; CDR3nt: TGCAGCGTCAGGACAGGGCCCTCGGATACGCAGTATTTT